The 12 T cell receptor beta chains in this list originate from one sample, sequenced in a study of regulatory T cells in long-lasting Graves disease. The time point: persistent/refractory GD, antithyroid drugs over 5 years with positive TRAb. RNA from PBMCs was the source of the TCR library. CDR3-region Arm-PCR and iRepertoire HTBI primers produced the TCR beta libraries. MiXCR, run by TCRdb on the multiplex PCR reads, gives a single entry per CDR3 protein. The table includes around 460,000 distinct CDR3 sequences, about 20% detected once. This sample comprised peripheral blood mononuclear cells (PBMCs), obtained when the disease was refractory, from a patient treated with antithyroid drugs. The receptor set was obtained from a female donor with Graves disease.

J is TRBJ2-3 and V is TRBV2; 13 positions match TRBD2. Germline V lookup: CDR1 SNHLY, CDR2 FYNNEI. Germline trimming cut 6 bases from V and 2 bases from J; bases unmatched to any gene: 5. The CDR3 is 16 residues long. The CDR3: CASRGTSGTNTDTQYF. CDR3 bases: TGTGCCAGCAGGGGGACTAGCGGGACCAACACAGATACGCAGTATTTT.

The chain is built from TRBV7-2 and TRBJ2-3; tentative D call: TRBD2 (5 bases). The V gene's germline CDR1 is SGHTA and CDR2 FQGNSA. Trimming took off 1 base at V and 1 base at J, with 12 bases between the two ends. The length of the CDR3 is 16 residues. CDR3 in amino acids: CASSLVRARGTDTQYF. CDR3 DNA sequence: TGTGCCAGCAGCTTAGTGCGAGCGCGGGGCACAGATACGCAGTATTTT.

In this sample, this clonotype turned up many times. J is TRBJ2-5 and V is TRBV2; D gene unclear. The germline V and J ends were trimmed by 4 bases and 0 bases, with 12 bases remaining between them. Germline values: CDR1 SNHLY, CDR2 FYNNEI. The CDR3 consists of 15 residues. CDR3 in DNA: TGTGCCAGCAGTGTGGAGCAGCTTGACCAAGAGACCCAGTACTTC. It specifies CASSVEQLDQETQYF. Filled out from reference TRBV2 and TRBJ2-5, the complete variable domain reads EPEVTQTPSHQVTQMGQEVILRCVPISNHLYFYWYRQILGQKVEFLVSFYNNEISEKSEIFDDQFSVERPDGSNFTLKIRSTKLEDSAMYFCASSVEQLDQETQYFGPGTRLLVL.

Ten or more counts support this clonotype. The chain is built from TRBV2 and TRBJ1-2, with unresolved D. V shed 1 base and J shed 2 bases, with 11 bases lying between them. The CDR3 is 15 residues long. CDR1 is SNHLY and CDR2 is FYNNEI in the germline V gene. CDR3 DNA: TGTGCCAGCAGTGAAGGAAGGTTGGGGAACTATGGCTACACCTTC. It specifies CASSEGRLGNYGYTF.

This clonotype was observed a few times. The chain has TRBV3-1 and TRBJ2-7; tentatively, D is TRBD1 or TRBD2 (5 bases each). CDR3 length equals 16 residues. Germline assignment: CDR1 LGHDT and CDR2 YNNKEL (reference sequence). V shed 4 bases and J shed 2 bases, with 18 bases lying between them. The CDR3 reads CASSPGIGASAYEQYF. The CDR3, as DNA: TGTGCCAGCAGCCCCGGGATAGGGGCGAGTGCCTACGAGCAGTACTTC.

This clonotype occurred a few times. This chain uses TRBV19 with TRBJ1-5; D perhaps matches TRBD1 (5 bases). CDR3 size: 14 residues. Between the trimmed V and J ends, which lost 1 base and 4 bases, there was a span of 8 bases. In germline, CDR1 is LNHDA, CDR2 SQIVND (reference sequence). CDR3: CASSIGQMNQPQHF. DNA of the CDR3: TGTGCCAGTAGTATAGGACAGATGAATCAGCCCCAGCATTTT.

This chain links TRBV27 with TRBJ2-2; 14 nucleotides line up with TRBD2. The CDR3 covers 16 residues. With V trimmed by 5 bases and J by 8 bases, 7 bases remained unmatched. Per the germline V gene, CDR1 is MNHEY and CDR2 is SMNVEV (reference sequence). The CDR3 spells CASSPGLAGGGGELFF. CDR3 DNA sequence: TGTGCCAGCAGTCCCGGACTAGCGGGGGGCGGGGGGGAGCTGTTTTTT.

This sequence joins TRBV6-5 and TRBJ2-7; D is unclear. Germline V gene data show CDR1 as MNHEY and CDR2 as SVGAGI. V was trimmed by 4 bases and J by 1 base, leaving 17 bases between them. The length of the CDR3 is 16 residues. The CDR3, as DNA: TGTGCCAGCAGTTTGAGAAGGACGGCCGCGTCCTACGAGCAGTACTTC. It is translated as CASSLRRTAASYEQYF.

CDR3 in amino acids: CASSQGGLIHGYTF. The CDR3 region has the DNA TGTGCCAGCAGCCAAGGAGGACTGATCCATGGCTACACCTTC. This chain connects TRBV5-4 to TRBJ1-2; D call uncertain. V was cut by 4 bases and J by 6 bases, with 16 bases left in between. This CDR3 comprises 14 residues. The germline CDR1 and CDR2 sequences are SGHNT and YYREEE (reference sequence). Supplemented by reference TRBV5-4 and TRBJ1-2, the full variable domain reads ETGVTQSPTHLIKTRGQQVTLRCSSQSGHNTVSWYQQALGQGPQFIFQYYREEENGRGNFPPRFSGLQFPNYSSELNVNALELDDSALYLCASSQGGLIHGYTFGSGTRLTVV.

The sample holds a few counts of this clonotype. This rearrangement joins TRBV5-1 to TRBJ2-2; D unresolved. Germline assignment: CDR1 SGHRS and CDR2 YFSETQ. CDR3 length: 14 amino acids. V lost 0 bases to trimming and J lost 3 bases, with 6 bases between them. CDR3 in amino acids: CASSLGRYTGELFF. The CDR3 nucleotides read TGCGCCAGCAGCTTGGGGAGATACACCGGGGAGCTGTTTTTT.

The chain joins TRBV29-1 to TRBJ1-2; D is unclear. CDR1 SQVTM and CDR2 ANQGSEA come from the germline V gene. Deletions cut 5 bases from V and 4 bases from J, with 8 bases between. This CDR3 is built from 11 residues. The CDR3 sequence: CSVPEIYGYTF. CDR3 nucleotides: TGCAGCGTTCCAGAAATCTATGGCTACACCTTC. Filled out from reference TRBV29-1 and TRBJ1-2, the complete variable domain reads SAVISQKPSRDICQRGTSLTIQCQVDSQVTMMFWYRQQPGQSLTLIATANQGSEATYESGFVIDKFPISRPNLTFSTLTVSNMSPEDSSIYLCSVPEIYGYTFGSGTRLTVV.

The J gene is TRBJ2-7, the V gene TRBV4-1, with TRBD2 identical over 8 bases. Trimming took 0 bases from V and 5 from J; bases not matched to a gene: 12. Germline V gives CDR1 MGHRA, CDR2 YSYEKL. The CDR3 sequence is 17 residues long. CDR3 nucleotides: TGCGCCAGCAGCCAAGATCCACTAAGCGGGAGAAGGAACGAGCAGTACTTC. Encoded protein: CASSQDPLSGRRNEQYF.